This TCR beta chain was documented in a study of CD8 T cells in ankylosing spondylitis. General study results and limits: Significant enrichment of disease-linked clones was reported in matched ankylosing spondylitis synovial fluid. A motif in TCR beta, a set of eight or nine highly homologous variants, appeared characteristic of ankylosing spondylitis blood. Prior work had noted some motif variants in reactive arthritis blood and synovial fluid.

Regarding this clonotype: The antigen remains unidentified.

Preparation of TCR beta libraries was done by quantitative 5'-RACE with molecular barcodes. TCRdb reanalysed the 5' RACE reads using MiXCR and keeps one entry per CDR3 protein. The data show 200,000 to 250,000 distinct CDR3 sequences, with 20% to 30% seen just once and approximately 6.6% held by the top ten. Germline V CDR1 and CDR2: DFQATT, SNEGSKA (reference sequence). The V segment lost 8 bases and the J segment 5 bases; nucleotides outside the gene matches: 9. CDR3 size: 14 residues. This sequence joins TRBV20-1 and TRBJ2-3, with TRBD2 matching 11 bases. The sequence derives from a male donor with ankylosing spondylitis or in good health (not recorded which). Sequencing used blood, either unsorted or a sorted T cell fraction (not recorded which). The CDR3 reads CSTFSSGRIDTQYF. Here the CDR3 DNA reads TGCAGTACATTTTCTAGCGGGAGGATAGATACGCAGTATTTT.